This T cell receptor beta chain was obtained from a study of CD4 and CD8 cells across lung adenocarcinoma regions (dated by TCRdb to the late 2010s). As for the study more broadly: The study examined intratumor heterogeneity of the T cell receptor repertoire by comparing tumor centers with tumor margins.

The donors were patients who had localized lung adenocarcinoma, which is a subtype of non-small cell lung cancer. Samples were obtained from the margins of localized lung adenocarcinomas. For TCR repertoire analysis, CD8+ T cells from tumor tissue were profiled apart from CD4+ T cells. To prepare the library, PCR was applied. For sequencing, a HiSeq X Ten was employed. TCRdb reanalyzed the raw reads on its own, using fastp at Q25 for trimming and MiXCR for clone calling, and kept in-frame beta chains. Rows are unified per CDR3 protein, each entry keeping the most common DNA and genes. The sample profile shows 9,000 or so distinct CDR3 sequences; roughly 52% of them were found once. The ten top clones hold under 55% of the sample. In its sample, this clonotype was seen many times. Its binding antigen is unknown. Base qualities are missing; no much larger clone stands one base away. Trimming takes 0 bases off V and 0 bases off J; junction bases not matched to a gene: 14. The CDR3, from cysteine to phenylalanine, totals 20 residues. CDR3 DNA is the only sequence kept; it has 60 bases, read in frame from the first base. The CDR1 and CDR2 encoded by the germline V gene are SGHDT and YYEEEE.

The sequence was obtained from a female donor with lung adenocarcinoma. The CD4 and CD8 labels of this study may be unreliable. The V and J segments used are TRBV5-6 and TRBJ2-1, and 8 junction bases match TRBD2. Sequencing used CD8+ T cells from the margin of a lung tumor. The cell subset or site label, read with the paper, signifies: tumor margin region. The CDR3 region reads CASSLATSGIWVRSYNEQFF. The bases are TGTGCCAGCAGCTTGGCAACTAGCGGAATCTGGGTGCGCTCCTACAATGAGCAGTTCTTC.